The rows below give T cell receptor beta chains drawn from one sample of a study of T cell changes during pregnancy in multiple sclerosis. The repertoire was sequenced with immunoSEQ multiplex PCR; TCRdb's copy has only in-frame clones and lacks some. Seen here are about 71,000 clones, 85% to 95% observed once, and the top ten hold approximately 1.1%. The specimen was peripheral blood, collected in the third trimester of pregnancy. Every receptor here comes from a female donor with multiple sclerosis, enrolled in a pregnancy study. Both conserved end residues are part of each CDR3. A D gene is named only where the DNA matches it firmly. Only some rows state a clone size, as once, few, many or a class for expanded clones.

v_gene: TRBV27; j_gene: TRBJ2-5; d_gene: TRBD1; abundance: -; CDR3nt: TGTGCCAGCTCTCCCGGGACAGGGGGGACCCAGTACTTC; CDR3aa: CASSPGTGGTQYF
v_gene: TRBV30; j_gene: TRBJ2-5; d_gene: TRBD1; abundance: -; CDR3nt: TGTGCCTTGACGATACAGGGGGCTTCAGAGACCCAGTACTTC; CDR3aa: CALTIQGASETQYF
v_gene: TRBV7-9; j_gene: TRBJ2-1; d_gene: -; abundance: -; CDR3nt: TGTGCCAGCAGCTTAGCGGAGGGGTCCAATGAGCAGTTCTTC; CDR3aa: CASSLAEGSNEQFF
v_gene: TRBV2; j_gene: TRBJ1-1; d_gene: -; abundance: -; CDR3nt: TGTGCCAGCAGTGAGCGGTCGGGGGACACTGAAGCTTTCTTT; CDR3aa: CASSERSGDTEAFF
v_gene: TRBV10-2; j_gene: TRBJ2-7; d_gene: -; abundance: -; CDR3nt: TGCGCCAGCAGGAATTTGGAACGGGAGCCCGAGCAGTACTTC; CDR3aa: CASRNLEREPEQYF
v_gene: TRBV12-5; j_gene: TRBJ1-1; d_gene: -; abundance: -; CDR3nt: TGTGCTAGTGGTTTCCGGGTGTCCGCCCATGACACTGAAGCTTTCTTT; CDR3aa: CASGFRVSAHDTEAFF
v_gene: TRBV6-5; j_gene: TRBJ1-1; d_gene: TRBD1; abundance: -; CDR3nt: TGTGCCAGCCGTTTCTCAGGGGGACAAGCTTTCTTT; CDR3aa: CASRFSGGQAFF
v_gene: TRBV5-1; j_gene: TRBJ2-1; d_gene: -; abundance: -; CDR3nt: TGCGCCAGCAGCTTGGCCGGTAATGAGCAGTTCTTC; CDR3aa: CASSLAGNEQFF
v_gene: TRBV6-5; j_gene: TRBJ2-7; d_gene: TRBD2; abundance: few; CDR3nt: TGTGCCAGCAGCGCCGGACTAGCGGTGACCTACGAGCAGTACTTC; CDR3aa: CASSAGLAVTYEQYF
v_gene: TRBV4-2; j_gene: TRBJ2-1; d_gene: -; abundance: -; CDR3nt: TGTGCCAGCAGCCAAGTATTGGCAAGCGGAGACTTCAATGAGCAGTTCTTC; CDR3aa: CASSQVLASGDFNEQFF
v_gene: TRBV19; j_gene: TRBJ2-1; d_gene: -; abundance: -; CDR3nt: TGTGCCAGTAGTATAGGGGGGCTGAGTCTACCCTACAATGAGCAGTTCTTC; CDR3aa: CASSIGGLSLPYNEQFF